This TCR beta chain was sequenced during a study of spatial heterogeneity in lung cancer. This clonotype was observed many times. Its antigen remains unknown. CDR1 is SGHRS and CDR2 is YFSETQ in the germline V gene. The V gene lost 4 bases and the J gene lost 0 bases, with 15 bases spanning the gap. The CDR3 consists of 16 residues. TCRdb ran MiXCR on the 5' RACE reads and lists one entry per CDR3 protein. The sample records around 66,000 distinct CDR3 sequences, around 6% being singletons. Described time point: sample taken at primary tumor resection. The cohort: 70 to 75 early-stage, untreated non-small cell lung cancer patients. Whole RNA obtained from tumor, nontumor lung or frozen PBMC underwent sequencing without sorting. The study, taken as a whole, reports: Expanded tumor TCRs that were ubiquitous appeared in blood more at resection than follow-up.

This TCR derives from a female donor with early-stage non-small cell lung cancer. The sequences come from PBMCs, collected at surgery. The V and J genes are TRBV5-1 and TRBJ2-3, with D perhaps matching TRBD1 or TRBD2 (6 bases each). Here the CDR3 DNA reads TGCGCCAGCAGCAGAGATCAGGGGACTAGCACAGATACGCAGTATTTT. Its protein is CASSRDQGTSTDTQYF.